The clone carrying this T cell receptor (beta chain) is medium-sized by share. Antigen: not known. This CDR3 comprises 12 residues. With 3 bases removed from V and 4 bases from J, the gap between germline ends came to 9 bases. Germline CDR1 is DFQATT and CDR2 is SNEGSKA (reference sequence). The entry originates in a study of T cell repertoires and leukemia-associated antigens. Whole-study context: Effective reads per sample ranged from about 3 to 5.0 million.

Without fetal bovine serum, CD3+ T cells were rested overnight. General study points: Expanded clones' antigen specificity and function were not directly tested. Vbeta, Jbeta, VDJ rearrangement and unique CDR3 counts did not differ significantly across four groups.

TCRdb re-derived calls from the 5' RACE reads in MiXCR, one entry per CDR3 protein. This sample carries some 13,000 distinct CDR3 sequences, about 39% of them seen once, and the ten largest clones take around 9%. The clonotype was recovered from a female donor in good health. The rearrangement joins TRBV20-1 to TRBJ2-5; no definite D call. Sequenced material: CD3+ T cells sorted from blood and cultured. The CDR3 region is CSARADGETQYF. CDR3 DNA sequence: TGCAGTGCTAGGGCCGACGGAGAGACCCAGTACTTC.